Reported below is one T cell receptor beta chain. Its antigen is currently unknown. This specimen belongs to a study of CD8 T cells in Susac syndrome. The multiple sclerosis controls, all treatment-naive patients, had relapsing-remitting disease that was stable or active. Negative isolation yielded CD8+ and CD4+ T cells; FACS enriched TEMRA cells. Study conclusions and caveats: The study's TCR sequencing and HLA analysis drew on a certain number of individuals. That number was acknowledged as relatively small.

With random hexamers, roughly 0.5 to 1 ug RNA was reverse transcribed. Amplification of TCR beta CDR3 spanned 54 Vbeta and 13 Jbeta via immunoSEQ multiplex PCR. TCRdb re-analysed the immunoSEQ multiplex PCR reads in MiXCR, keeping a single row per CDR3 protein. The data hold approximately 140,000 distinct CDR3 sequences, with around 75% observed a single time. Sequencing was carried out using CD8+ T cells from PBMCs. The receptor was derived from a human donor with multiple sclerosis.

The CDR3 DNA reads TGTGCCACCAGCACCGACAGGGGTAGCAATCAGCCCCAGCATTTT. This sequence encodes CATSTDRGSNQPQHF. V and J are TRBV15 and TRBJ1-5, with 8 bases matching TRBD1. With V trimmed by 4 bases and J by 0 bases, 2 bases remained unmatched. The germline V gene encodes CDR1 LNHNV and CDR2 YYDKDF (reference sequence). CDR3 length equals 15 residues.